The TCR beta chain described here comes from a study of blood T cell repertoires in COVID-19. Study information: COVID-19 samples, acute and convalescent, were from the United States, Italy and Spain. The cDNA or gDNA used as material had been derived from T cells, B-cell-depleted T cells, or PBMCs.

Original processing notes: For nucleated cells, counts were estimated from reference gene primer amplification. The protocol was immunoSEQ multiplex PCR, while the TCRdb copy is restricted to in-frame clones and leaves out a portion. The DNA was the basis for D and trimming; V, J and clone size are from that table. The data show approximately 200,000 clones, with about 85% seen just once and around 0.98% held by the top ten. V lost 8 bases and J 7 bases, leaving 12 bases between the germline ends. The CDR3 consists of 11 residues. In germline, CDR1 is MNHNY, CDR2 SVGAGI (reference sequence). This sequence originates from a man aged 40-55 years with acute or convalescent COVID-19. V and J are TRBV6-6 and TRBJ2-7; the D gene is possibly TRBD1 (5 bases). The sample taken for sequencing was peripheral blood. The CDR3 nucleotides read TGTGCCAGCGAGGCAGGGTATGAGCAGTACTTC. Amino acids: CASEAGYEQYF.